This record looks at one TCR beta chain sequence and its context. MiXCR was run by TCRdb on the RT-PCR reads, yielding one entry per CDR3 protein. Altogether 70,000 or so distinct CDR3 sequences are present, around 27% being singletons, with the ten largest covering roughly 29%. The data were taken from a study of patients and donors after allogeneic stem cell transplantation. This CDR3 is 15 amino acids long. The germline V gene encodes CDR1 MNHEY and CDR2 SMNVEV (reference sequence). Trimming pared 3 bases from V and 6 bases from J, leaving 17 bases between. What was sequenced was blood, either unsorted or a sorted T cell fraction (not recorded which). This receptor was identified in a human donor who was either an allogeneic HSCT recipient or a stem cell or donor lymphocyte infusion donor (not recorded which). It is not recorded whose cells these are; they may come from a transplant donor. The rearrangement uses TRBV27 and TRBJ2-5, with D perhaps TRBD1 (5 bases). Here the CDR3 DNA reads TGTGCCAGCAGTTTCACCCCGGCAGGGCCCCAGACCCAGTACTTC. It encodes CASSFTPAGPQTQYF.